Sequencing of this T cell receptor beta chain was carried out in a study of blood T cell repertoires in COVID-19. Whole-study context: Samples representing acute and convalescent COVID-19 were sourced from the United States, Italy and Spain.

Original analysis: Reference gene primer amplification gave nucleated cell count estimates. TCRdb's copy holds only in-frame clones and misses some; the assay was immunoSEQ multiplex PCR. For V, J and clone size, that table is used; D and trimming come from the DNA. The sample lists almost 200,000 clones, approximately 87% occurring once. The CDR3 is made up of 15 amino acids. V lost 7 bases, J lost 10 bases, and 24 bases lay in between. CDR1 and CDR2 from the germline V gene are SGHKS and YYEKEE (reference sequence). The receptor was isolated from a woman in her 70s with acute or convalescent COVID-19. This chain links TRBV5-5 with TRBJ2-1, with unresolved D. Material: peripheral blood. The CDR3 sequence is CASCLGLELNREQFF. CDR3 bases: TGTGCCAGCTGCCTTGGGTTGGAGTTAAATCGAGAGCAGTTCTTC.